Following are 23 T cell receptor beta chains from one sample sequenced in a study of cytomegalovirus exposure and HLA in healthy donors. In the PCR, 60 Vbeta and 13 Jbeta primers were used. TCRdb's copy holds only in-frame clones and misses some; the assay was immunoSEQ multiplex PCR. The sample holds some 150,000 clones; about four fifths are singletons and the top ten take roughly 5.2%. Specimen: PBMCs. The source of these receptors is a woman under 30 in good health and CMV-seropositive.

The chain has TRBV21-1 and TRBJ1-1; TRBD1 is the table's D call, not checked against the DNA. TRBV21-1 is a recognized pseudogene. The CDR3 loop spans 15 amino acids. Here the CDR3 reads CANRDRNPLNTEAFF. CDR3 bases: TGTGCCAACCGGGACAGGAATCCTCTGAACACTGAAGCTTTCTTT.

This chain links TRBV29-1 with TRBJ1-1; D not certain. In germline, CDR1 is SQVTM, CDR2 ANQGSEA. CDR3 length: 12 amino acids. V was shortened by 3 bases and J by 4 bases, with 9 bases between the two germline ends. For the CDR3, the DNA is TGCAGCGTTGATGCGGGAAGCACTGAAGCTTTCTTT. This sequence encodes CSVDAGSTEAFF.

The rearrangement uses TRBV7-8 and TRBJ2-5; D is unresolved. CDR3 length: 15 residues. The V end lost 1 base, the J end lost 0 bases, and 9 bases lay between the germline ends. Germline CDR1 and CDR2: SGHVS and FQNEAQ. CDR3 coding DNA: TGTGCCAGCAGCTTAGGAGGCCTATACCAAGAGACCCAGTACTTC. It yields the protein CASSLGGLYQETQYF.

V usage is TRBV18 and J usage is TRBJ1-2; 8 bases fit TRBD1. CDR1 and CDR2 from the germline V gene are KGHSH and LQKENI. V lost 3 bases and J lost 4; bases outside the gene matches: 4. The CDR3 spans 14 residues. This chain's CDR3 is CASSPGQDLYGYTF. CDR3 DNA: TGTGCCAGCTCACCGGGACAGGACCTCTATGGCTACACCTTC.

This clone was observed once. At one boundary the junction diverges from the germline segment, which might be a read error. This rearrangement joins TRBV7-9 to TRBJ1-2; 7 bases map to TRBD1. Germline V gives CDR1 SEHNR, CDR2 FQNEAQ (reference sequence). The CDR3 length is 12 residues. The CDR3 is CASSLGYRGYTF. Here the CDR3 DNA reads TGTGCCAGCAGCTTAGGCTACAGGGGCTACACTTTC. Using reference TRBV7-9 and TRBJ1-2 for the parts outside the CDR3, the full variable domain is DTGVSQNPRHKITKRGQNVTFRCDPISEHNRLYWYRQTLGQGPEFLTYFQNEAQLEKSRLLSDRFSAERPKGSFSTLEIQRTEQGDSAMYLCASSLGYRGYTFGSGTRLTVV.

This clone was detected a few times. This sequence joins TRBV10-3 and TRBJ1-2; 7 bases match TRBD1. V lost 4 bases, J lost 2 bases, and 13 bases stayed unmatched. The V gene's germline CDR1 is ENHRY and CDR2 SYGVKD. This CDR3 contains 17 residues. The CDR3: CAISAGNRGGYNYGYTF. The CDR3 bases are TGTGCCATCAGTGCGGGCAATAGAGGGGGCTACAACTATGGCTACACCTTC.

This chain connects TRBV5-1 to TRBJ2-3, with TRBD2 matching over 9 bases. The CDR3 sequence is 16 residues long. Germline V gives CDR1 SGHRS, CDR2 YFSETQ. V shed 4 bases, J shed 5 bases, and the junction held 11 bases outside the gene matches. CDR3 protein: CASSPGVAGAGDTQYF. In DNA form, the CDR3 reads TGCGCCAGCAGCCCCGGGGTAGCGGGGGCCGGAGATACGCAGTATTTT.

This CDR3 reads CASHPSSQGTSDGYTF. The CDR3 DNA reads TGCGCCAGCCACCCCTCCTCCCAGGGAACTTCTGATGGCTACACCTTC. The gene calls are TRBV5-1 and TRBJ1-2; weak D call: TRBD1 (5 bases). CDR1 SGHRS and CDR2 YFSETQ come from the germline V gene. Trimming left V 7 bases short and J 6 bases short, with 25 bases between. This CDR3 is built from 16 residues. Supplemented by reference TRBV5-1 and TRBJ1-2, the full variable domain reads KAGVTQTPRYLIKTRGQQVTLSCSPISGHRSVSWYQQTPGQGLQFLFEYFSETQRNKGNFPGRFSGRQFSNSRSEMNVSTLELGDSALYLCASHPSSQGTSDGYTFGSGTRLTVV.

The table lists this clone with a few counts. V usage is TRBV5-6 and J usage is TRBJ1-2; D is ambiguous. The CDR3 consists of 14 residues. The V end was cut by 0 bases, the J end by 2 bases, with 8 bases between. Germline V gene data show CDR1 as SGHDT and CDR2 as YYEEEE. CDR3: CASSLGGRNYGYTF. Here the CDR3 DNA reads TGTGCCAGCAGCTTGGGCGGGAGAAACTATGGCTACACCTTC.

The chain carries TRBV5-1 and TRBJ1-4; D is possibly TRBD1 (6 bases). Per the germline V gene, CDR1 is SGHRS and CDR2 is YFSETQ. V was clipped by 5 bases and J by 4 bases, with 12 bases between them. This CDR3 has 14 amino acids. CDR3 residues: CASSSRQDNEKLFF. The CDR3 DNA follows: TGCGCCAGCAGTTCCCGACAGGATAATGAAAAACTGTTTTTT.

This clone was seen just once. V usage is TRBV30 and J usage is TRBJ2-4, with a possible D match to TRBD2 (5 bases). CDR3 length equals 13 residues. Trimming left V 1 base short and J 11 bases short, with 15 bases between. Germline loops: CDR1 GTSNPN, CDR2 SVGIG (reference sequence). The CDR3 region is CAWSGGFRALQYF. The CDR3 DNA is TGTGCCTGGAGTGGAGGGTTCCGGGCACTTCAGTACTTC.

The rearrangement joins TRBV5-4 to TRBJ2-3; D gene uncertain. The germline CDR1 and CDR2 sequences are SGHNT and YYREEE (reference sequence). The ends were cut back, 3 bases at V and 6 bases at J, with 14 bases in the middle. The CDR3 spans 14 residues. CDR3 nucleotides: TGTGCCAGCAGCTCGACCAACGACGGGGATACGCAGTATTTT. It translates to CASSSTNDGDTQYF.

This chain connects TRBV7-9 to TRBJ1-2; D uncertain. This CDR3 is built from 17 residues. Germline lookup yields CDR1 SEHNR and CDR2 FQNEAQ (reference sequence). V lost 2 bases and J 3 bases, leaving 19 bases between the germline ends. The CDR3 nucleotides read TGTGCCAGCAGCTTATATATGACACCTACTGCTTACTATGGCTACACCTTC. Translated, it gives CASSLYMTPTAYYGYTF.

The V and J genes are TRBV7-9 and TRBJ1-1; D possibly corresponds to TRBD1 (5 bases). The CDR3 covers 17 residues. Germline V gives CDR1 SEHNR, CDR2 FQNEAQ (reference sequence). V was cut by 7 bases and J by 0 bases, with 21 bases left in between. The CDR3 region is CASTPTSWGFMNTEAFF. CDR3 DNA sequence: TGTGCCAGCACCCCTACTTCGTGGGGCTTCATGAACACTGAAGCTTTCTTT.

The chain uses TRBV29-1 and TRBJ1-1, with D possibly TRBD1 on 5 matching bases. The V end lost 6 bases, the J end lost 6 bases, and 20 bases lay between the germline ends. Germline V gene data show CDR1 as SQVTM and CDR2 as ANQGSEA. The CDR3 contains 14 residues. The CDR3 sequence: CSVKQTAGRSEAFF. The CDR3 DNA sequence: TGCAGCGTAAAACAAACAGCAGGGAGGTCTGAAGCTTTCTTT.

The CDR3 protein is CASSYGGAVENYGYTF. The CDR3 DNA reads as TGTGCCAGCAGTTACGGAGGGGCGGTGGAGAACTATGGCTACACCTTC. This chain links TRBV6-5 with TRBJ1-2, with TRBD1 as a possible D gene (5 bases). Germline CDR1 is MNHEY and CDR2 is SVGAGI. This CDR3 has 16 residues. The V end lost 2 bases, the J end lost 2 bases, and 15 bases lay between the germline ends.

The chain links TRBV7-8 to TRBJ1-5; tentatively, D is TRBD1 (5 bases). Germline-derived CDR1 and CDR2 are SGHVS and FQNEAQ. V dropped 3 bases and J dropped 2 bases, with 8 bases sitting between them. This CDR3 contains 14 residues. CDR3 in amino acids: CASSLGGGNQPQHF. The CDR3 DNA reads as TGTGCCAGCAGCTTGGGGGGGGGCAATCAGCCCCAGCATTTT.

V is TRBV27 and J is TRBJ1-1; 7 bases match TRBD1. This CDR3 contains 17 residues. Germline V gene lookup returns CDR1 MNHEY and CDR2 SMNVEV (reference sequence). V lost 5 bases and J lost 0; bases outside the gene matches: 12. CDR3 in DNA: TGTGCCAGCAGTACGCACAGGGGAATTAGAATGAACACTGAAGCTTTCTTT. It codes for CASSTHRGIRMNTEAFF.

A remark on this clone: One end of the junction fails to match germline, which may point to a read error. The gene calls are TRBV2 and TRBJ1-2; D is unresolved. Germline CDR1 SNHLY, CDR2 FYNNEI. The CDR3 loop spans 12 amino acids. The DNA for the CDR3 is TGTACCAGCAGCATGATTGGGAGTGGCTACACCTTC. Translated, it gives CTSSMIGSGYTF.

The chain links TRBV6-6 to TRBJ1-6; no firm D call. Germline V gene data show CDR1 as MNHNY and CDR2 as SVGAGI (reference sequence). The V gene lost 6 bases and the J gene lost 11 bases, with 17 bases spanning the gap. The CDR3 spans 14 residues. This CDR3 is CASRYEDLTAPLHF. CDR3 coding DNA: TGTGCCAGCAGGTACGAAGACTTGACGGCACCCCTCCACTTT.

This rearrangement joins TRBV6-6 to TRBJ1-1; 8 positions agree with TRBD1. CDR1 is MNHNY and CDR2 is SVGAGI in the germline V gene (reference sequence). The CDR3 sequence is 16 residues long. After removal of 2 bases from V and 1 base from J, the junction contained 6 bases not matched to a gene. The CDR3 bases are TGTGCCAGCAGTTACACTACGACAGGGGAGAACACTGAAGCTTTCTTT. It codes for CASSYTTTGENTEAFF.

On this clone: In the same sample, other DNA sequences code for this CDR3. V is TRBV5-1 and J is TRBJ1-6; 7 bases align to TRBD1. The CDR3 covers 12 residues. The V gene's germline CDR1 is SGHRS and CDR2 YFSETQ. The trim removed 4 bases at V and 10 bases at J, leaving 2 bases unmatched. The CDR3 loop is CASSEGGSPLHF. Written as DNA, the CDR3 is TGCGCCAGCAGCGAAGGGGGCTCACCCCTCCACTTT.

The chain employs TRBV5-1 and TRBJ2-1; 16 nucleotides match TRBD2. The junction had 8 bases not matched to a gene; V was cut back by 4 bases and J by 7 bases. Germline V gene lookup returns CDR1 SGHRS and CDR2 YFSETQ. CDR3 size: 17 residues. CDR3 bases: TGCGCCAGCAGCCACGGGACTAGCGGGGGGGCGCCAAATGAGCAGTTCTTC. This gives the protein CASSHGTSGGAPNEQFF.